This TCR beta chain was identified in a study of blood T cell repertoires in COVID-19. Sequencing used immunoSEQ multiplex PCR; TCRdb keeps in-frame clones, though not all of them. Here the sample spans under 250,000 clones, approximately 90% being singletons. The V gene end was trimmed by 1 base and the J gene end by 2 bases; junction bases not matched to a gene: 2. Germline CDR1 LNHDA, CDR2 SQIVND (reference sequence). The CDR3 spans 15 residues. The table lists this clone with many counts. In the same sample, other DNA sequences code for this CDR3. This receptor was obtained from a man younger than 45 who had recovered from COVID-19. The sequenced sample consisted of PBMCs or T cells enriched from blood (not recorded which). The chain carries TRBV19 and TRBJ1-5; TRBD1 matches 7 bases. The CDR3: CASSIGQGGNQPQHF. CDR3 in DNA: TGTGCCAGTAGTATAGGGCAGGGGGGCAATCAGCCCCAGCATTTT. Combining the CDR3 with reference TRBV19 and TRBJ1-5 gives the whole variable domain DGGITQSPKYLFRKEGQNVTLSCEQNLNHDAMYWYRQDPGQGLRLIYYSQIVNDFQKGDIAEGYSVSREKKESFPLTVTSAQKNPTAFYLCASSIGQGGNQPQHFGDGTRLSIL.